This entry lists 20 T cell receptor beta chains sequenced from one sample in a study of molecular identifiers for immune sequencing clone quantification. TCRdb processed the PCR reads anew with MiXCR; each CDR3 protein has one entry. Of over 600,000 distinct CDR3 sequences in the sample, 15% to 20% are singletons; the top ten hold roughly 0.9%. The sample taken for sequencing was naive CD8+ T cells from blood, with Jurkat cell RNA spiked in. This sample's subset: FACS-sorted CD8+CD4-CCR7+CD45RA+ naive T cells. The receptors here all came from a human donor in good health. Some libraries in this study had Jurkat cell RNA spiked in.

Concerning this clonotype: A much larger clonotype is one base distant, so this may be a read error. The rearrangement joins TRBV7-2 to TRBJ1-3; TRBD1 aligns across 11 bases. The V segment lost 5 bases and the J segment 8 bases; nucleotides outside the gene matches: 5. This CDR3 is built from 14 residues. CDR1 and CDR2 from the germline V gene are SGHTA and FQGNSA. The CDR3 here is CTSSVGTGGYTIYF. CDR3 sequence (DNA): TGTACCAGCAGCGTCGGGACAGGGGGGTACACCATATATTTT.

The CDR3 DNA reads TGTGCCAGCGGCTGGGGACAGCAGAACACTGAAGCTTTCTTT. Translating it yields CASGWGQQNTEAFF. The genes are TRBV5-8 and TRBJ1-1, with TRBD1 matching 7 bases. Germline V lookup: CDR1 SGHTS, CDR2 YDEGEE. The CDR3 runs to 14 residues. The junction had 7 bases not matched to a gene; V was cut back by 7 bases and J by 1 base.

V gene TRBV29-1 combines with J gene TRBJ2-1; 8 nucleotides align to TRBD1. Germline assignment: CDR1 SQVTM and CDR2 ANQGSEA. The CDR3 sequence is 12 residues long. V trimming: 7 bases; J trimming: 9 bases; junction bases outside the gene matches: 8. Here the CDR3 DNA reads TGCAGCGGCCGGACAGGGCAGGGTGAGCAGTTCTTC. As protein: CSGRTGQGEQFF.

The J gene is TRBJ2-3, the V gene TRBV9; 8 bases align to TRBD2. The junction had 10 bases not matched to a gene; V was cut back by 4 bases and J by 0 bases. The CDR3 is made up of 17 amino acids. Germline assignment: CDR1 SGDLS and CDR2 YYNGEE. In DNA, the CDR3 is TGTGCCAGCAGCTCTGAGGATGGCGGGGGGAGCACAGATACGCAGTATTTT. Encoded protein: CASSSEDGGGSTDTQYF.

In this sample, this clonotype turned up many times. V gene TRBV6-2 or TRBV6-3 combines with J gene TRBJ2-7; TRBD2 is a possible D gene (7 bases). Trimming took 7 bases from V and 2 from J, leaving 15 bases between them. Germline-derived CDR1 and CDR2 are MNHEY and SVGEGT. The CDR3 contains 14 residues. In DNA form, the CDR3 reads TGTGCCAGCACCACGCTGCGGGGGCCCTACGAGCAGTACTTC. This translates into CASTTLRGPYEQYF.

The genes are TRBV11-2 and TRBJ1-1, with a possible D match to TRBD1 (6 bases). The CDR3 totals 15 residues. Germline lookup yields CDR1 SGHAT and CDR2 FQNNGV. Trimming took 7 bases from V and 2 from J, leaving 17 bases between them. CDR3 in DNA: TGTGCCAGCACCCCGGGGGGCAGGGGAAACACTGAAGCTTTCTTT. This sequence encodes CASTPGGRGNTEAFF.

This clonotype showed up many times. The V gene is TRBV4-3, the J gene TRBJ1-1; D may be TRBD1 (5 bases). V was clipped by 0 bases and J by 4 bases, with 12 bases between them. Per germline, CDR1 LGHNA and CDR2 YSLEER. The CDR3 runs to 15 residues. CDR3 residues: CASSQDALRGTEAFF. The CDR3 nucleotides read TGCGCCAGCAGCCAAGACGCCCTGAGGGGCACTGAAGCTTTCTTT.

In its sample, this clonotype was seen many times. In DNA, the CDR3 is TGTGCCTGGGATGGGGCGGGAGGCACCTACGAGCAGTACTTC. It encodes CAWDGAGGTYEQYF. J is TRBJ2-7 and V is TRBV30; 8 bases are shared with TRBD2. The J segment lost 2 bases and the V segment lost 5 bases, leaving 8 bases of the junction unmatched. The CDR3 is 14 residues long. Looked up from germline, CDR1 is GTSNPN and CDR2 is SVGIG (reference sequence).

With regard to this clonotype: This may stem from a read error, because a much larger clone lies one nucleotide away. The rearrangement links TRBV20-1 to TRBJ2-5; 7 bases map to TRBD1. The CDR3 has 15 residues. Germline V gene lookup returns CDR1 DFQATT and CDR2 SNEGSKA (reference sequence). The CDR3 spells CSARDQDRYQVTQYF. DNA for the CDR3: TGCAGTGCTAGAGATCAGGACAGGTACCAAGTGACCCAGTACTTC.

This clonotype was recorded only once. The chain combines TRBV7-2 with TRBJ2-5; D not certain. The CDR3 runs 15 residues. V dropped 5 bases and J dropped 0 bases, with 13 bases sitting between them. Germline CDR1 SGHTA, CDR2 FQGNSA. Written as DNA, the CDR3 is TGTGCCAGCAGCGTAACCACGGCGGACCAAGAGACCCAGTACTTC. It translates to CASSVTTADQETQYF. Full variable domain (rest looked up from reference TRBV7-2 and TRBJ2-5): GAGVSQSPSNKVTEKGKDVELRCDPISGHTALYWYRQSLGQGLEFLIYFQGNSAPDKSGLPSDRFSAERTGGSVSTLTIQRTQQEDSAVYLCASSVTTADQETQYFGPGTRLLVL.

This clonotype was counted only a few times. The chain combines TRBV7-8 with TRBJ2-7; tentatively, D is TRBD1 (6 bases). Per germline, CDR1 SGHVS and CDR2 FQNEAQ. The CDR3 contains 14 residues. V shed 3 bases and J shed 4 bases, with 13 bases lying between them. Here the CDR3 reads CASSFSQGQYEQYF. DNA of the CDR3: TGTGCCAGCAGCTTTTCTCAGGGGCAGTACGAGCAGTACTTC.

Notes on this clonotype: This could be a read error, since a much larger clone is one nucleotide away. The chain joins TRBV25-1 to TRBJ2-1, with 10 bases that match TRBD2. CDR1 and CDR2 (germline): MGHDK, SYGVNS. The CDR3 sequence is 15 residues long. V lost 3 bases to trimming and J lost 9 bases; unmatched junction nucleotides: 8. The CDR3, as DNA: TGTGCCAGCAGTGAGAATTTAGCGGGAGGCGCTGAGCAGTTCTTC. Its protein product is CASSENLAGGAEQFF. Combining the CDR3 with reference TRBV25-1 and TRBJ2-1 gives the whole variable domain EADIYQTPRYLVIGTGKKITLECSQTMGHDKMYWYQQDPGMELHLIHYSYGVNSTEKGDLSSESTVSRIRTEHFPLTLESARPSHTSQYLCASSENLAGGAEQFFGPGTRLTVL.

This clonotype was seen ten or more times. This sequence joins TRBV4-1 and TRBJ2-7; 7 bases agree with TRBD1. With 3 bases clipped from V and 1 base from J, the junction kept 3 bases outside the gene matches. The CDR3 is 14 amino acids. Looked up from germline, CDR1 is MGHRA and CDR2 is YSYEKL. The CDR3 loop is CASSQSGGSYEQYF. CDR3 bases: TGCGCCAGCAGCCAGTCAGGGGGTTCCTACGAGCAGTACTTC.

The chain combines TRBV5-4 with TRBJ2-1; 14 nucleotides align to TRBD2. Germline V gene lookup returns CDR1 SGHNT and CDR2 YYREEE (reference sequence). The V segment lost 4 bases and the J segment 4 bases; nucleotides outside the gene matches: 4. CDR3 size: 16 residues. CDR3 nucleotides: TGTGCCAGCAGCGGGACTAGCGGGGGACTATACAATGAGCAGTTCTTC. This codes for CASSGTSGGLYNEQFF.

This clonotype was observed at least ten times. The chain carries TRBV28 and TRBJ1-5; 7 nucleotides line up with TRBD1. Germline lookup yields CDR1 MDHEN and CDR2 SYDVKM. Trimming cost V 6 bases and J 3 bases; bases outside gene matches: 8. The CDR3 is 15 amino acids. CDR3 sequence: CASRVTGAPNQPQHF. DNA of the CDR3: TGTGCCAGCAGGGTTACAGGGGCACCCAATCAGCCCCAGCATTTT.

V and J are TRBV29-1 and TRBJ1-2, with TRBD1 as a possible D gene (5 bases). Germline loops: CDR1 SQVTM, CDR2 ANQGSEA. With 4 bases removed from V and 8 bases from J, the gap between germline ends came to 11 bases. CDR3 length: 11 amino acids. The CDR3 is CSVAAGQGYTF. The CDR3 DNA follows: TGCAGCGTTGCGGCAGGGCAAGGCTACACCTTC.

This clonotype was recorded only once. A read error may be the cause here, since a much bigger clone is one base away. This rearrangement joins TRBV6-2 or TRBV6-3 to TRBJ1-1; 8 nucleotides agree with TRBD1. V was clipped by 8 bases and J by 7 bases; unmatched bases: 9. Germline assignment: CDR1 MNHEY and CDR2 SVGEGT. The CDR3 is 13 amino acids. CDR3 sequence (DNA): TGTGCCAGCGAACTCTACAGGGGGATTGAAGCTTTCTTT. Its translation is CASELYRGIEAFF.

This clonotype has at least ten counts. Written as DNA, the CDR3 is TGCGCCAGCAGCCAAGGCCGGTTTAATGAAAAACTGTTTTTT. It codes for CASSQGRFNEKLFF. The chain joins TRBV4-1 to TRBJ1-4; D is unresolved. V was pared by 1 base and J by 4 bases, with 7 bases between. The CDR3 has 14 amino acids. The V gene's germline CDR1 is MGHRA and CDR2 YSYEKL.

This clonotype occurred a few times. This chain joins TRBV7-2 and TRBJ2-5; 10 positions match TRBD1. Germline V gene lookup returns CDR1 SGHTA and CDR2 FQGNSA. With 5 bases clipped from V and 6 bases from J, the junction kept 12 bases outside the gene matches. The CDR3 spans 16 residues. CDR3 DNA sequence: TGTGCCAGCAGCCCTCTAGGGACAGGGGCAGGGAAGACCCAGTACTTC. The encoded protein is CASSPLGTGAGKTQYF.

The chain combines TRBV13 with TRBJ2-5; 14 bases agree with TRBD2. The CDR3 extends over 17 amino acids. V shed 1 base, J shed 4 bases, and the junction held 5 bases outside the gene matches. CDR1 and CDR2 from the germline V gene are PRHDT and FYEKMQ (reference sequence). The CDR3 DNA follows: TGTGCCAGCAGCTTAGAGGGGGGACTAGCGGGAGCAGAGACCCAGTACTTC. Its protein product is CASSLEGGLAGAETQYF.